This is a list of T cell receptor beta chains from one sample in a study of regulatory T cells in long-lasting Graves disease. TCRdb redid the calling of the multiplex PCR reads with MiXCR, one entry per CDR3 protein. This sample has roughly 420,000 distinct CDR3 sequences, with 14% found just once. These same data were also listed under a study on T cells in Graves' hyperthyroidism and ophthalmopathy.

This specimen was peripheral blood mononuclear cells (PBMCs), taken at new diagnosis, from a patient treated with antithyroid drugs. Receptors originate from a woman in her 50s with Graves disease. Each CDR3 is given with its conserved first and last residue. A D gene is named only where the DNA matches it firmly. Only some rows state a clone size, as once, few, many or a class for expanded clones.

j_call | v_call | clone_size | d_call | cdr3_nt | cdr3_aa
TRBJ2-2 | TRBV7-7 | NA | TRBD2 | TGTGCCAGCAGCTTAGCTTCTAGCGGGATTGGTAACACCGGGGAGCTGTTTTTT | CASSLASSGIGNTGELFF
TRBJ2-7 | TRBV12-3/TRBV12-4 | many | NA | TGTGCCAGCAGTTTACGTAGCGGAAACTACGAGCAGTACTTC | CASSLRSGNYEQYF
TRBJ1-2 | TRBV30 | many | NA | TGTGCCTGGAGTTTGGGGTCCTATGGCTACACCTTC | CAWSLGSYGYTF
TRBJ1-2 | TRBV28 | NA | NA | TGTGCCAGCAGTTTTCCCGGGGACACCGCTAACTATGGCTACACCTTC | CASSFPGDTANYGYTF
TRBJ2-3 | TRBV20-1 | many | TRBD2 | TGCAGTGCTCATCTAGCGGGGAGCACAGATACGCAGTATTTT | CSAHLAGSTDTQYF
TRBJ1-6 | TRBV25-1 | NA | TRBD1 | TGTGCCAGCGGAGAGGGACAGGGGTATAATTCACCCCTCCACTTT | CASGEGQGYNSPLHF
TRBJ2-2 | TRBV11-2 | NA | NA | TGTGCCAGCAGCTTAGCCCTCTACGGGACACCGCGGGGCACCGGGGAGCTGTTTTTT | CASSLALYGTPRGTGELFF
TRBJ2-7 | TRBV5-6 | many | NA | TGTGCCAGCAGCTTGGGGGACCACGAGCAGTACTTC | CASSLGDHEQYF
TRBJ2-5 | TRBV19 | few | TRBD1 | TGTGCCAGTAGCGAGACAGGGGGCGAGACCCAGTACTTC | CASSETGGETQYF
TRBJ2-1 | TRBV20-1 | few | TRBD2 | TGCAGTGCTAGAGTAAAAGAAGGGCTAGCGGGAGACAATGAGCAGTTCTTC | CSARVKEGLAGDNEQFF
TRBJ2-1 | TRBV29-1 | NA | TRBD2 | TGCAGCGCCAGCGGGAGGTCCTACAATGAGCAGTTCTTC | CSASGRSYNEQFF
TRBJ2-5 | TRBV7-8 | NA | TRBD2 | TGTGCCAGCAGCAGGCACGGGAGGGCCATTCGGGAGACCCAGTACTTC | CASSRHGRAIRETQYF
TRBJ2-3 | TRBV4-1 | few | NA | TGCGCCAGCAGCCAAGCGTTAGCTTTAGATACGCAGTATTTT | CASSQALALDTQYF
TRBJ1-6 | TRBV27 | few | TRBD1 | TGTGCCAGCAGTCCCGGGACAGGAAATAATTCACCCCTCCACTTT | CASSPGTGNNSPLHF
TRBJ1-2 | TRBV28 | NA | NA | TGTGCCAGCACGCAGGGCCATGGCTACACCTTC | CASTQGHGYTF
TRBJ2-3 | TRBV6-1 | few | NA | TGTGCCAGCAACCCCGGGGGAAGCACAGATACGCAGTATTTT | CASNPGGSTDTQYF
TRBJ1-1 | TRBV28 | many | TRBD1 | TGTGCCAGCAGCCGGGACAGGGGGCGAACTGAAGCTTTCTTT | CASSRDRGRTEAFF
TRBJ2-7 | TRBV7-9 | few | TRBD2 | TGTGCCAGCCTCCGGGCCGGGAGGCCTTCCTACGAGCAGTACTTC | CASLRAGRPSYEQYF
TRBJ2-5 | TRBV6-1 | few | NA | TGTGCCAGCAGCCAACTCCTCATGGGGCTTCAAGAGACCCAGTACTTC | CASSQLLMGLQETQYF
TRBJ2-7 | TRBV4-1 | many | TRBD2 | TGCGCCAGCAGCCAACCGACTAGCGGATCGGCAGAGCAGTACTTC | CASSQPTSGSAEQYF
TRBJ1-2 | TRBV11-2 | many | NA | TGTGCCAGCAGCCCCAAAGTTGGGGGCCGAGAGTATGGCTACACCTTC | CASSPKVGGREYGYTF
TRBJ2-7 | TRBV10-3 | many | TRBD1 | TGTGCCATCGGGACAGGGGGACACGAGCAGTACTTC | CAIGTGGHEQYF
TRBJ2-1 | TRBV19 | NA | TRBD2 | TGTGCCATTTCGGGGCTAGCGGGAGGGGTCAATGAGCAGTTCTTC | CAISGLAGGVNEQFF
TRBJ2-5 | TRBV12-3/TRBV12-4 | many | NA | TGTGCCAGCAGTTTAGGTCTAGCCAAAGAGACCCAGTACTTC | CASSLGLAKETQYF
TRBJ2-7 | TRBV12-3/TRBV12-4 | many | NA | TGTGCCAGCAGCACTATCCACTACGAGCAGTACTTC | CASSTIHYEQYF
TRBJ1-5 | TRBV18 | few | NA | TGTGCCAGCTCACCACCGGGCAGGGTCCAGCCCCAGCATTTT | CASSPPGRVQPQHF